The T cell receptor beta chain described here comes from a study of CXCR3-negative and CXCR3-positive naive CD8 T cells. Points from the study as a whole: Naive cells used TRBV-TRBJ genes in much the same way whether CXCR3-negative or CXCR3-positive; memory cells did not. Once cells were cryopreserved, CXCR3 expression went down partly, and most assays used fresh PBMCs. In CXCR3-positive naive cells, the TRB CDR3s were more hydrophobic than in CXCR3-negative naive cells.

Each CD8+ T cell subset was sorted in triplicate, a few hundred thousand cells each. Naive CD8+ T cells were CD45RO-CCR7+CD27+CD95-. Of note for this clonotype: As yet, its antigen is unknown.

Libraries of TRB cDNA were made by 5' RACE and carried UMIs. Following a re-call of the 5' RACE reads, TCRdb has one entry per CDR3 protein and lacks DNA. Its listing shows 85,000 to 120,000 distinct CDR3 sequences. This CDR3 is 15 amino acids long. Per germline, CDR1 SEHNR and CDR2 FQNEAQ (reference sequence). The V and J genes are TRBV7-9 and TRBJ1-1; the D gene TCRdb calls, TRBD1, cannot be checked with no DNA. The material sequenced was naive CXCR3+ CD8+ T cells from blood. As to subset: CD45RO-CCR7+CD27+CD95- naive CD8+ T cells expressing CXCR3 (TNR3+). The sequence came from a human donor in good health. Some clones in this sample may be carry-over from other donors' samples. CDR3 sequence reads: CASSFQDRGNTEAFF.